This is a list of T cell receptor beta chains from one sample in a study of shared T cell receptors in the human thymus. Clones were sequenced by immunoSEQ multiplex PCR, and TCRdb holds only the in-frame ones, with some missing. The sample has over 350,000 clones, just under 95% seen once. The sample comprised thymocytes. The receptors originated from a human donor. The CDR3 runs from the conserved cysteine through the conserved F or W. Each record gives: V gene, D gene, CDR3 protein. A D gene is named only where the DNA matches it firmly.

TRBV4-1 | TRBD1 | CASSDSDREFYGYTF
TRBV5-1 | TRBD1 | CASSFGQGRNNEQFF
TRBV15 | TRBD2 | CATSRDPPSGRGGEQFF
TRBV28 | NA | CASNNAGLPTSTDTQYF
TRBV10-1 | TRBD1 | CASSENTGGFIYTGELFF
TRBV6-1 | NA | CASSSAAGAPAEAFF
TRBV28 | TRBD2 | CASSPRPGTSANTGELFF
TRBV7-9 | NA | CASSFKETQYF
TRBV7-9 | NA | CASSVDGQKNPHYEQYF
TRBV7-6 | TRBD1 | CASSTTGTGGPEAFF
TRBV7-9 | TRBD2 | CASSPTSGRASEQYF
TRBV28 | NA | CASSPISGDFSSYNEQFF
TRBV10-1 | TRBD2 | CASSGVQGGLAQETQYF
TRBV27 | TRBD1 | CASSFRGPRDGGYTF
TRBV21-1 | NA | CASSKDLWDGKTSTDTQYF
TRBV19 | NA | CASSIVRVRQGRATGELFF
TRBV29-1 | TRBD1 | CSAGTEKETQYF
TRBV7-9 | TRBD2 | CASSLGCPRLAGDYNEQFF
TRBV5-1 | TRBD2 | CASSLDLAGFKTQYF